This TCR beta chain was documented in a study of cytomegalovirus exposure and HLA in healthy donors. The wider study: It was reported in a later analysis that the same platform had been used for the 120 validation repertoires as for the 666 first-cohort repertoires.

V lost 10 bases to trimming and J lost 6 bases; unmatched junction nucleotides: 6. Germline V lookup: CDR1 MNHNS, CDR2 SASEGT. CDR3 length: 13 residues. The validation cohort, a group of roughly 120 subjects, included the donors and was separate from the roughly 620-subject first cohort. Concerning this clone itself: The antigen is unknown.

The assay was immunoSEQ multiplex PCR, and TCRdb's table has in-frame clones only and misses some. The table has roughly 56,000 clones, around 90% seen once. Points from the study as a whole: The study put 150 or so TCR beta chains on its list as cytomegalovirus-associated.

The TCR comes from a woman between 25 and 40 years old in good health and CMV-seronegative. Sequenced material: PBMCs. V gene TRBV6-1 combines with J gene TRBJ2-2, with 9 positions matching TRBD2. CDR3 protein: CATKASGAGELFF. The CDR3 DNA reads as TGTGCCACCAAAGCTAGCGGGGCCGGGGAGCTGTTTTTT.